This entry features one T cell receptor (beta chain) sequence. V was pared by 2 bases and J by 0 bases, with 8 bases between. CDR3 length: 15 residues. CDR1 and CDR2 (germline): SGHRS, YFSETQ. Participants were aged 18 to 89 years, lived in over 20 US areas, and enrolled virtually. Participant-given clinical history determined each cohort assignment. The sample belongs to a study of blood T cell repertoires in COVID-19. Study context: PBMCs, B-cell-depleted T cells, or T cells provided the cDNA or gDNA that made up the material.

Study processing details: Estimation of nucleated cell counts was performed using reference gene primer amplification. Sequencing was performed with immunoSEQ multiplex PCR; in TCRdb, only in-frame clones are kept and a portion is missing. That table furnishes V, J and clone size, whereas the DNA furnished D and trimming. The table records 300,000 to 400,000 clones, about 86% of them present only once. V is TRBV5-1 and J is TRBJ1-4, with D possibly TRBD1 on 6 matching bases. The specimen sequenced was PBMCs or T cells enriched from blood (not recorded which). This sequence originates from a woman aged 35 to 49 with acute COVID-19. The CDR3 DNA reads as TGCGCCAGCAGCTTCCGACAGGCAACTAATGAAAAACTGTTTTTT. Protein: CASSFRQATNEKLFF.